The 4 T cell receptor beta chains given below trace back to one sample, sequenced in a study of CD8+CD57+ T cells in acquired aplastic anemia. It was genomic DNA that served as the template for profiling TCR beta VDJ and CDR3. TCRdb itself ran the reads through MiXCR, one entry per CDR3 protein. The sample consists of about 200,000 distinct CDR3 sequences, roughly 35% of them appearing once. The material sequenced was sorted CD4+, CD8+, or CD8+CD57+ T cells (not recorded which) from PBMCs. Receptors were obtained from a human donor in good health, serving as a control.

On this clonotype itself: No conserved phenylalanine or tryptophan ends this CDR3, so it is likely a read error. The rearrangement links TRBV19 to TRBJ1-2; no reliable D call. The length of the CDR3 is 13 residues. V gave up 3 bases and J gave up 8 bases, with 13 bases separating them. CDR1 LNHDA and CDR2 SQIVND come from the germline V gene (reference sequence). CDR3 nucleotide sequence: TGTGCCAGTAGTATGGAGGATACCAGGGGCTACACCCTC. As protein: CASSMEDTRGYTL.

Only a few counts were recorded for this clonotype. The rearrangement links TRBV5-4 to TRBJ2-1; possibly TRBD2 for D (7 bases). This CDR3 comprises 16 residues. Germline V gene lookup returns CDR1 SGHNT and CDR2 YYREEE (reference sequence). V lost 6 bases and J lost 0, with 16 bases in between. CDR3 loop: CASTLGGRGSYNEQFF. In nucleotides, the CDR3 is TGTGCCAGCACCTTAGGGGGGAGGGGCTCCTACAATGAGCAGTTCTTC.

This clonotype was counted between two and nine times. The chain uses TRBV5-4 and TRBJ2-1, with D uncertain. The V end lost 2 bases, the J end lost 3 bases, and 15 bases lay between the germline ends. The CDR3 loop spans 16 amino acids. Germline V CDR1 and CDR2: SGHNT, YYREEE (reference sequence). The CDR3 spells CASSFGPSLSYNEQFF. In DNA, the CDR3 is TGTGCCAGCAGCTTTGGACCGAGTCTAAGCTACAATGAGCAGTTCTTC. Filled out from reference TRBV5-4 and TRBJ2-1, the complete variable domain reads ETGVTQSPTHLIKTRGQQVTLRCSSQSGHNTVSWYQQALGQGPQFIFQYYREEENGRGNFPPRFSGLQFPNYSSELNVNALELDDSALYLCASSFGPSLSYNEQFFGPGTRLTVL.

The chain recombines TRBV15 with TRBJ2-1; TRBD2 matches 10 bases. V lost 5 bases, J lost 7 bases, and 11 bases stayed unmatched. The germline V gene encodes CDR1 LNHNV and CDR2 YYDKDF (reference sequence). The CDR3 is 16 amino acids. CDR3 region: CATSWGLARGINEQFF. The CDR3, as DNA: TGTGCCACCAGCTGGGGACTAGCGCGGGGCATTAATGAGCAGTTCTTC.